These 19 T cell receptor beta chains were sequenced from one sample in a study of CD8+ T cells in alopecia areata. After isolation, RNA underwent reverse transcription to generate cDNA as the sequencing template. Method: immunoSEQ multiplex PCR; TCRdb's copy keeps in-frame clones and lacks some. Of some 150,000 clones in the sample, roughly 61% were seen once. Material: CD4+ T cells sorted from blood, obtained at week 0. Receptor source: a human donor with alopecia areata.

This sequence joins TRBV6-5 and TRBJ1-1; the match to TRBD1 covers 9 bases. This CDR3 region has 15 residues. Germline V gene lookup returns CDR1 MNHEY and CDR2 SVGAGI. V lost 4 bases and J lost 1; bases outside the gene matches: 4. The CDR3 loop reads CASSLQGATNTEAFF. The CDR3 DNA reads TGTGCCAGCAGTTTACAGGGGGCGACGAACACTGAAGCTTTCTTT.

The V gene is TRBV5-1, the J gene TRBJ2-4, with no clear D. Germline V gene sequence: CDR1 SGHRS, CDR2 YFSETQ. V dropped 4 bases and J dropped 0 bases, with 8 bases sitting between them. The CDR3 extends over 14 amino acids. The CDR3 nucleotides are TGCGCCAGCAGCCCGCCAGGAGCCAAAAACATTCAGTACTTC. Translated: CASSPPGAKNIQYF.

This clone was seen a few times. The J gene is TRBJ2-5, the V gene TRBV27; the D gene is possibly TRBD2 (5 bases). The CDR3 covers 14 residues. Trimming took 2 bases from V and 1 from J, leaving 8 bases between them. Germline assignment: CDR1 MNHEY and CDR2 SMNVEV (reference sequence). The DNA for the CDR3 is TGTGCCAGCAGTTTAGCAGGAGGCCAAGAGACCCAGTACTTC. Translating gives CASSLAGGQETQYF.

This clone appeared a few times. The chain's CDR3 is CSGVQNYGYTF. The CDR3 coding sequence is TGCAGCGGTGTACAAAACTATGGCTACACCTTC. The chain employs TRBV29-1 and TRBJ1-2; D ambiguous. The ends were cut back, 7 bases at V and 2 bases at J, with 8 bases in the middle. The CDR3 consists of 11 residues. CDR1 and CDR2 from the germline V gene are SQVTM and ANQGSEA.

This clone has more than one count but fewer than ten. The V and J genes are TRBV4-3 and TRBJ2-5; D not resolved. The germline V gene has CDR1 LGHNA and CDR2 YSLEER. Between the trimmed V and J ends, which lost 0 bases and 9 bases, there was a span of 14 bases. The CDR3 is 14 amino acids. CDR3 amino acids: CASSQDQATPAQYF. The CDR3 bases are TGCGCCAGCAGCCAAGATCAGGCGACCCCAGCCCAGTACTTC.

V is TRBV19 and J is TRBJ1-5; D gene unclear. V dropped 6 bases and J dropped 5 bases, with 17 bases sitting between them. CDR3 length: 15 amino acids. Germline-derived CDR1 and CDR2 are LNHDA and SQIVND (reference sequence). CDR3 nucleotide sequence: TGTGCCAGTAGCCCTATTGGAGGATGGGATCAGCCCCAGCATTTT. As protein: CASSPIGGWDQPQHF.

The V gene is TRBV13, the J gene TRBJ1-2, with TRBD1 identical over 7 bases. V shed 5 bases, J shed 4 bases, and the junction held 4 bases outside the gene matches. CDR1 and CDR2 (germline): PRHDT, FYEKMQ (reference sequence). The CDR3 covers 13 residues. The CDR3 DNA follows: TGTGCCAGCAGCCTTGGACAGGCCTATGGCTACACCTTC. Protein product: CASSLGQAYGYTF.

The chain couples TRBV5-4 to TRBJ2-5; D may correspond to TRBD1 or TRBD2 (5 bases each). This CDR3 spans 13 amino acids. V was trimmed by 4 bases and J by 5 bases, leaving 12 bases between them. CDR1 SGHNT and CDR2 YYREEE come from the germline V gene (reference sequence). The CDR3, as DNA: TGTGCCAGCAGCCCCGGGACCTCGGAGACCCAGTACTTC. Translation: CASSPGTSETQYF.

The rearrangement uses TRBV7-8 and TRBJ2-3; D is ambiguous. The germline V gene encodes CDR1 SGHVS and CDR2 FQNEAQ. V was cut by 5 bases and J by 2 bases, with 11 bases left in between. The CDR3 is made up of 14 amino acids. The CDR3 here is CASSQTRFTDTQYF. The CDR3 nucleotides are TGTGCCAGCAGCCAGACACGGTTCACAGATACGCAGTATTTT.

The chain has TRBV18 and TRBJ2-7; D is perhaps TRBD2 (5 bases). Germline-derived CDR1 and CDR2 are KGHSH and LQKENI. This CDR3 is 13 amino acids long. V gave up 5 bases and J gave up 7 bases, with 15 bases separating them. This CDR3 is CASSTLEGGEQYF. CDR3 DNA: TGTGCCAGCTCAACTTTAGAGGGTGGAGAGCAGTACTTC.

This sequence joins TRBV4-1 and TRBJ2-5; D uncertain. This CDR3 has 16 residues. V was shortened by 1 base and J by 1 base, with 13 bases between the two germline ends. Germline CDR1 and CDR2: MGHRA and YSYEKL. The CDR3: CASSQGVLDPQETQYF. The CDR3 DNA reads as TGCGCCAGCAGCCAAGGAGTTTTGGACCCCCAAGAGACCCAGTACTTC.

This clone was seen a handful of times. This rearrangement joins TRBV29-1 to TRBJ2-2, with D possibly matching TRBD1 (6 bases). The germline V gene encodes CDR1 SQVTM and CDR2 ANQGSEA. V was clipped by 4 bases and J by 1 base, with 16 bases between them. CDR3 size: 16 residues. CDR3 nucleotides: TGCAGCGTTGTTATGCAGGGGACCGTGAACACCGGGGAGCTGTTTTTT. Residues: CSVVMQGTVNTGELFF.

The V and J genes are TRBV7-2 and TRBJ1-2; TRBD1 might be the D (5 bases). The germline V and J ends were trimmed by 5 bases and 4 bases, with 17 bases remaining between them. Germline V gene data show CDR1 as SGHTA and CDR2 as FQGNSA. This CDR3 has 15 residues. This CDR3 reads CASSDRGGISYGYTF. CDR3 bases: TGTGCCAGCAGCGACCGTGGGGGAATAAGCTATGGCTACACCTTC.

The sample holds a few counts of this clone. This chain links TRBV15 with TRBJ2-7; D ambiguous. This CDR3 contains 14 residues. From germline, CDR1 is LNHNV and CDR2 YYDKDF (reference sequence). Deletions cut 6 bases from V and 0 bases from J, with 12 bases between. The CDR3 sequence is CATRPRESSYEQYF. The CDR3 DNA reads TGTGCCACCAGACCGCGAGAGAGCTCCTACGAGCAGTACTTC.

V and J are TRBV7-9 and TRBJ2-7, with no clear D. The germline V and J ends were trimmed by 1 base and 0 bases, with 7 bases remaining between them. In germline, CDR1 is SEHNR, CDR2 FQNEAQ (reference sequence). CDR3 length equals 14 residues. CDR3 sequence: CASSLEVSSYEQYF. The DNA of the CDR3 is TGTGCCAGCAGCTTAGAGGTTAGCTCCTACGAGCAGTACTTC.

This clone was observed a handful of times. The chain joins TRBV7-9 to TRBJ1-2; D gene ambiguous. From germline, CDR1 is SEHNR and CDR2 FQNEAQ (reference sequence). V was pared by 0 bases and J by 6 bases, with 8 bases between. This CDR3 has 13 amino acids. Here the CDR3 reads CASSLAGRHGYTF. For the CDR3, the DNA is TGTGCCAGCAGCTTAGCGGGGAGACATGGCTACACCTTC.

This clone was found a few times. The V call is TRBV5-4, the J call TRBJ2-5; a possible D gene is TRBD1 (6 bases). The V and J ends lost 2 bases and 4 bases respectively, with 18 bases between them. Germline V gives CDR1 SGHNT, CDR2 YYREEE (reference sequence). CDR3 size: 16 residues. The CDR3 sequence: CASSLKTGHTVETQYF. Here the CDR3 DNA reads TGTGCCAGCAGCTTAAAGACAGGTCACACGGTAGAGACCCAGTACTTC.

The rearrangement uses TRBV19 and TRBJ2-2; D not certain. The length of the CDR3 is 16 residues. Germline loops: CDR1 LNHDA, CDR2 SQIVND (reference sequence). The V end was cut by 2 bases, the J end by 2 bases, with 12 bases between. The CDR3: CASSIQGGRNTGELFF. DNA for the CDR3: TGTGCCAGTAGTATACAAGGTGGCAGAAACACCGGGGAGCTGTTTTTT.

This clone has more than one count but fewer than ten. The CDR3 coding sequence is TGCGCCAGCAGTCCACCCGGGAGTCAGCCCCAGCATTTT. Amino acid sequence: CASSPPGSQPQHF. The chain combines TRBV4-1 with TRBJ1-5; unclear D gene. The CDR3 totals 13 residues. V was clipped by 6 bases and J by 6 bases, with 12 bases between them. CDR1 MGHRA and CDR2 YSYEKL come from the germline V gene.